The clone carrying this T cell receptor beta chain was detected once. This entry is derived from a study of blood T cell repertoires in COVID-19. The wider study: The study drew acute and convalescent COVID-19 samples from the United States, Italy and Spain. T cells, B-cell-depleted T cells, or PBMCs supplied cDNA or gDNA.

Original processing notes: It was from reference gene primer amplification that nucleated cell counts were estimated. Repertoires were generated with immunoSEQ multiplex PCR, while TCRdb's copy carries only in-frame clones and drops some. V and J calls plus clone size are reproduced from that table; the DNA served to infer D and trimming. Of more than 20,000 clones listed, around 90% were seen once; the top ten hold about 7.4%. Germline V gene lookup returns CDR1 LGHDT and CDR2 YNNKEL (reference sequence). Between the trimmed V and J ends, which lost 4 bases and 3 bases, there was a span of 13 bases. The CDR3 spans 14 residues.

What was sequenced was peripheral blood. The TCR was taken from a human donor in a cohort sampled during active COVID-19. The chain couples TRBV3-1 (or the pseudogene TRBV3-2) to TRBJ2-7, with D tentatively TRBD2 (6 bases). In nucleotides, the CDR3 is TGTGCCAGCAGCCCGAGCGGGCTGCGCTACGAGCAGTACTTC. Its protein is CASSPSGLRYEQYF.